This T cell receptor beta chain was recorded in a study of shared clonotypes between healthy human individuals. The protocol was immunoSEQ multiplex PCR, while the TCRdb copy is restricted to in-frame clones and leaves out a portion. This table holds about 2 million clones, over 85% found once. It was CD45RO-negative cells, positively selected for CCR7, that made up naive CD8 cells, with terminally differentiated effector memory CD45RA+ cells excluded. Caucasian adults residing in Nashville, Tennessee made up all the donors. Sample: naive CD8+ T cells sorted from blood. The TCR was taken from a man in his late teens or twenties in good health.

CDR3 sequence: CASSRGSSSYEQYF. The CDR3 DNA reads as TGTGCCAGCAGCCGGGGATCCTCCTCCTACGAGCAGTACTTC. The chain uses TRBV13 and TRBJ2-7; possible D gene TRBD2, 5 bases. The CDR3 has 14 residues. The germline gives CDR1 PRHDT, CDR2 FYEKMQ (reference sequence). Trimming removed 5 bases at V and 0 bases at J, with 11 bases between.